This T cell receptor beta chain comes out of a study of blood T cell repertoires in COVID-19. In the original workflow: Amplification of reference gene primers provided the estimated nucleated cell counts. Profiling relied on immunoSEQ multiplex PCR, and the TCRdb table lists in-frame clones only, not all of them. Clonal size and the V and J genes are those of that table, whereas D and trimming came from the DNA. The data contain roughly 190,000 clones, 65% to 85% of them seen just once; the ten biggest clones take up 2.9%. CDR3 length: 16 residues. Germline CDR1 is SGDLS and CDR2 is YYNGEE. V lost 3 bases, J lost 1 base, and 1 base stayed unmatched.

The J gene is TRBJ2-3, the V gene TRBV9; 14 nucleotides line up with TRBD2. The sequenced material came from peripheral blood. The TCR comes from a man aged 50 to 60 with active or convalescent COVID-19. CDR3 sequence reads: CASSGGLAGGTDTQYF. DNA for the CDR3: TGTGCCAGCAGCGGGGGACTAGCGGGAGGCACAGATACGCAGTATTTT.